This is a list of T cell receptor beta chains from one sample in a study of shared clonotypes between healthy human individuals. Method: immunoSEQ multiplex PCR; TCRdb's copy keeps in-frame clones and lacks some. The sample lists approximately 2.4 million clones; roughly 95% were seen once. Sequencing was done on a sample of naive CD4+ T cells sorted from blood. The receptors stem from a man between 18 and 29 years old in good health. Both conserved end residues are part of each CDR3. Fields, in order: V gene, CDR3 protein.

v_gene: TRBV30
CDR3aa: CAWSVGLSSGELFF

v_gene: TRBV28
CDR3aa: CASRRPRGQAYEQYF

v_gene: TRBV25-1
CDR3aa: CASSAVAGDTDTQYF

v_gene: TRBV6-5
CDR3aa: CASSASGTANYGYTF

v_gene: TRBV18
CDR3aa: CASSPAISTGLSLEQYF

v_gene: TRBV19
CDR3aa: CASNGQGRPGELFF

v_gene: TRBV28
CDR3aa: CASIHRVLKRDQPQHF

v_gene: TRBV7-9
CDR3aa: CASSSGLAESNEQFF

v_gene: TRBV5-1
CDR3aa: CASSRGPGTSYEQYF

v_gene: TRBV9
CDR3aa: CASSPQLAGGFYNEQFF

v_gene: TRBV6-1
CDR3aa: CASTQDPGQGDAQYF

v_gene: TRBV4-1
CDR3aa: CASSQGDRGRENEQFF

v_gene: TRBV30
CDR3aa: CAWSALDPGADTQYF

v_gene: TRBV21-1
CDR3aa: CASSRWFRVLRSSYNEQFF

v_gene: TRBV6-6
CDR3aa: CASSYGSGRGNEQFF

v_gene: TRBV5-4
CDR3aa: CASSPRGSGAWEQFF

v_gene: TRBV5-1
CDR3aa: CASSRLTGYYEQYF

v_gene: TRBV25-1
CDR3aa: CASSDIGEGDTIYF

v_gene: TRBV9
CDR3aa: CASSPRRDTEAFF

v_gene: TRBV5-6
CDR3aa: CASSLVDRGRVGELFF

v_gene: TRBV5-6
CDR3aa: CASSLEGRPGNTIYF

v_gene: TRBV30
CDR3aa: CAWSAGQGGNSPLHF

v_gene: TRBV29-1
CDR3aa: CSVSSGNSGNTIYF

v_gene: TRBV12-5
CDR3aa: CASGVKEYNEQFF

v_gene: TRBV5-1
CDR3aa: CASSSDGGPGELFF

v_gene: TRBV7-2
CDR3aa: CASSKAYYLGGRGNEQFF

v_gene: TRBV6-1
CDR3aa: CATQPGNYGYTF

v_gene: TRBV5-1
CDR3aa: CASSARGGETQYF

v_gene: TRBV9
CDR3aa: CASSVLGGAYNEQFF

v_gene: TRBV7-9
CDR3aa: CASSLVRDSTYNEQFF

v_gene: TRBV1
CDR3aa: CTSSLRGNLFTDTQYF

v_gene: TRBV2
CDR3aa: CASAGGLATDEQYF

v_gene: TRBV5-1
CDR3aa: CASSLFSGGPYEQYF

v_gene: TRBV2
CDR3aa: CASRALIETQYF

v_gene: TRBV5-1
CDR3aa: CASSFLQGGEKLFF

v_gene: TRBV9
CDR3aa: CASSGSTRTGTETQYF